A single T cell receptor beta chain is shown here with its context. Two-round multiplex PCR on genomic DNA was the method by which TCR beta CDR3 was amplified. The authors ran first-round PCR with primers specific to each TRBV and TRBJ gene. TCRdb itself ran the multiplex PCR reads through MiXCR, one entry per CDR3 protein. The sample shows 9,500 to 15,000 distinct CDR3 sequences, roughly 52% of them seen only once. This sample stems from a study of prognosis after radiotherapy for stage I lung cancer. Between the trimmed V and J ends, which lost 2 bases and 9 bases, there was a span of 14 bases. The CDR3 runs to 14 residues. Germline V gives CDR1 SGHTA, CDR2 FQGNSA.

This TCR was recovered from a donor aged 50 or older with non-small cell lung cancer. The chain links TRBV7-2 to TRBJ2-1; the D gene could be TRBD1 or TRBD2 (5 bases each). The starting material was PBMCs, obtained before or after stereotactic body radiation therapy (not recorded which). The CDR3 DNA reads as TGTGCCAGCAGCTTAACTTTTGGGGGTCGTGAGCAGTTCTTC. Protein product: CASSLTFGGREQFF. The full variable domain, with the rest looked up from reference TRBV7-2 and TRBJ2-1, is GAGVSQSPSNKVTEKGKDVELRCDPISGHTALYWYRQSLGQGLEFLIYFQGNSAPDKSGLPSDRFSAERTGGSVSTLTIQRTQQEDSAVYLCASSLTFGGREQFFGPGTRLTVL.